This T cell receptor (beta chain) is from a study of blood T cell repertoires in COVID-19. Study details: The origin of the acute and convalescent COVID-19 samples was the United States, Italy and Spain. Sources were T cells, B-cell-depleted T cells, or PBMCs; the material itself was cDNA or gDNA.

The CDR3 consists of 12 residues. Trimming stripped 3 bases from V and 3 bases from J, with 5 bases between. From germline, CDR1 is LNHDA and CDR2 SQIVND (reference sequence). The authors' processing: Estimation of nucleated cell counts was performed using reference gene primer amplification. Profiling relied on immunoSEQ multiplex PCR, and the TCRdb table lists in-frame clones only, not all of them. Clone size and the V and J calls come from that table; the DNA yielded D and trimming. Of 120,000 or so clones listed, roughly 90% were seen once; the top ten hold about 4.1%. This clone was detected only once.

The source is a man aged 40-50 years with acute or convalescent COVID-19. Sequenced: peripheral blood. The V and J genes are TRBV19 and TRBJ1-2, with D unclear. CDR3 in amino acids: CASSMFYYGYTF. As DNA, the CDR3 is TGTGCCAGTAGTATGTTCTACTATGGCTACACCTTC.